This entry features one TCR beta chain sequence. Axillary draining lymph nodes of breast cancer patients supplied the node samples. MiXCR, run by TCRdb on the multiplex PCR reads, gives a single entry per CDR3 protein. The sample consists of 190,000 or so distinct CDR3 sequences, approximately 33% of them appearing once. The data derive from a study of breast tumors, draining lymph nodes, adjacent tissues. The material sequenced was axillary lymph node tissue. The origin of this receptor is a female donor with breast cancer. Some clones in this sample may be carry-over from other donors' samples.

The CDR3 loop is CATSDPTGGEYNEKLFF. In DNA form, the CDR3 reads TGTGCCACCAGTGATCCGACAGGGGGCGAGTACAATGAAAAACTGTTTTTT. The chain combines TRBV24-1 with TRBJ1-4; 10 nucleotides line up with TRBD1. V was pared by 3 bases and J by 5 bases, with 8 bases of the junction left unmatched. Germline CDR1 and CDR2: KGHDR and SFDVKD. The CDR3 sequence is 17 residues long.